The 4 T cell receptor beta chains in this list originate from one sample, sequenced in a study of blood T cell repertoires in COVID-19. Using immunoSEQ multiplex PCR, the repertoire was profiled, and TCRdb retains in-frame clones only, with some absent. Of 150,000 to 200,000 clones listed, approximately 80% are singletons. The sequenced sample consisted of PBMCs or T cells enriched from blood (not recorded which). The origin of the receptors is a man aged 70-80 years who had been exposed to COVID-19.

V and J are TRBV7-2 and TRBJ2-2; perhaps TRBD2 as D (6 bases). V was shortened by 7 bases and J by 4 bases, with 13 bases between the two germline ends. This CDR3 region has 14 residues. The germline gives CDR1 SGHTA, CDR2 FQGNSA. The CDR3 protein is CASKTSGGTGELFF. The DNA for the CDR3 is TGTGCCAGCAAGACCTCCGGGGGCACCGGGGAGCTGTTTTTT.

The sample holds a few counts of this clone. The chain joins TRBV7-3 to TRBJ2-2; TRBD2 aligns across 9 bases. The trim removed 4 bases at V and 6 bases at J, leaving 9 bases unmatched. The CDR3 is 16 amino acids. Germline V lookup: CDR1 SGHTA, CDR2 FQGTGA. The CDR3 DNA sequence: TGTGCCAGCAGCTCATCGGGCGGGGGGGCCCCCGGGGAGCTGTTTTTT. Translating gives CASSSSGGGAPGELFF. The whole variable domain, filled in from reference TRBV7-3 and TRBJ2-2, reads GAGVSQTPSNKVTEKGKYVELRCDPISGHTALYWYRQSLGQGPEFLIYFQGTGAADDSGLPNDRFFAVRPEGSVSTLKIQRTERGDSAVYLCASSSSGGGAPGELFFGEGSRLTVL.

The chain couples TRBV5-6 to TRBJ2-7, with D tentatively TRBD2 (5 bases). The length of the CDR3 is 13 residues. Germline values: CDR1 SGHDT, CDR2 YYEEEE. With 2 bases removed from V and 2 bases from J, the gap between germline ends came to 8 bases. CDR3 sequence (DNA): TGTGCCAGCAGCTTCGGGGTCGCCTACGAGCAGTACTTC. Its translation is CASSFGVAYEQYF.

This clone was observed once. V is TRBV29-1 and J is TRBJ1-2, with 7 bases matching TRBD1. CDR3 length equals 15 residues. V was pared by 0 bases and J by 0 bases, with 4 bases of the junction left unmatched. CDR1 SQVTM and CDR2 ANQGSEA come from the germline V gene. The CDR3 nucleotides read TGCAGCGTTGAAGACGGGACAGCTTCTAACTATGGCTACACCTTC. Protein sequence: CSVEDGTASNYGYTF.